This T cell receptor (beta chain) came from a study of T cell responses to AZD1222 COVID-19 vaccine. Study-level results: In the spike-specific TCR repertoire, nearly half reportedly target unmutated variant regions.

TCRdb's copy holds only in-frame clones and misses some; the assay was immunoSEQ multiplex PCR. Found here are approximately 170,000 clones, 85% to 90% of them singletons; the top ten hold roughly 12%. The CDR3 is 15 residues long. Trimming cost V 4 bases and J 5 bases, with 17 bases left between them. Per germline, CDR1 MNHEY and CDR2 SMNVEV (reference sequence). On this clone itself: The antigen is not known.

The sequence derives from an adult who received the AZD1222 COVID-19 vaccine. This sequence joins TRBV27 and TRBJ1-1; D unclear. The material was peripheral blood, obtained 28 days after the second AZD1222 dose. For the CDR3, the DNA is TGTGCCAGCAGTTCTACCCCCCTTCCCGATACTGAAGCTTTCTTT. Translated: CASSSTPLPDTEAFF.